This T cell receptor beta chain is from a study of T cells in Graves' hyperthyroidism and ophthalmopathy. This clonotype was seen repeatedly, ten times or more. Authors of the study amplified TCR beta CDR3 regions from RNA transcripts. HTBI primers were the set used in a first-round RT-PCR of the TCR CDR3. Each CDR3 protein gets one entry after TCRdb re-called the multiplex PCR reads with MiXCR. Among 500,000 to 600,000 distinct CDR3 sequences listed, around 42% were seen once. The CDR3 runs 13 residues. V dropped 5 bases and J dropped 3 bases, with 13 bases sitting between them. Germline V gives CDR1 DFQATT, CDR2 SNEGSKA (reference sequence).

Sequenced sample: peripheral blood or thyroid tissue (not recorded which). This receptor was obtained from a woman aged 18-29 years with Graves' hyperthyroidism. This sequence joins TRBV20-1 and TRBJ1-2; D gene ambiguous. DNA of the CDR3: TGCAGTGCTGTCCGGGGTTCCGACTATGGCTACACCTTC. Protein product: CSAVRGSDYGYTF.